This entry is about one TCR beta chain. This sample was included in a study of technical replicates of blood from several donors. The data were produced by immunoSEQ multiplex PCR, yet TCRdb's version contains in-frame clones alone and is incomplete. The table has 15,000 to 20,000 clones, around 87% seen once. The V segment lost 4 bases and the J segment 5 bases; nucleotides outside the gene matches: 9. The CDR3 spans 15 residues. Germline assignment: CDR1 MNHEY and CDR2 SVGAGI. The origin of this receptor is a human donor in good health. The J gene is TRBJ1-1, the V gene TRBV6-5; 8 bases are a match to TRBD1. Sequencing was carried out using PBMCs. The DNA of the CDR3 is TGTGCCAGCAGTTCCACGGACAGGGTGGGAACTGAAGCTTTCTTT. Protein: CASSSTDRVGTEAFF.